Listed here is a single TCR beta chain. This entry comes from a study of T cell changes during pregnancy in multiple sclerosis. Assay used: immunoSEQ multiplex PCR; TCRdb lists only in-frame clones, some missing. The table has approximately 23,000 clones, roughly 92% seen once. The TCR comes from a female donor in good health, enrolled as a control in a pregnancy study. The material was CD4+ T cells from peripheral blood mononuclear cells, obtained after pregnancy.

The CDR3 DNA sequence: TGTGCCAGCAGTGTAGCGGGGGGCCTTGGCTACACCTTC. Amino acids: CASSVAGGLGYTF. The chain is built from TRBV25-1 and TRBJ1-2; a possible D gene is TRBD1 (6 bases). The germline V and J ends were trimmed by 4 bases and 7 bases, with 13 bases remaining between them. The CDR3 loop spans 13 amino acids. Looked up from germline, CDR1 is MGHDK and CDR2 is SYGVNS.